This T cell receptor (beta chain) derives from a study of shared clonotypes between healthy human individuals. On the study more broadly: The study drew on two women and a few men aged 18 to 49 as donors.

CDR1 is GTSNPN and CDR2 is SVGIG in the germline V gene (reference sequence). V was clipped by 0 bases and J by 4 bases; unmatched bases: 3. The CDR3 sequence is 13 residues long. Naive CD8 cells were CD45RO-negative, positively selected for CCR7, excluding terminally differentiated effector memory CD45RA+ cells. To note about this clone: Its cognate antigen is unknown. Other nucleotide sequences from this sample produce the same CDR3.

Overall study findings and caveats: Against clonotypes common to all four donors, non-shared ones had lower generation probabilities. Among a few donors, roughly 5.4% of naive CD4 clonotypes were found in common.

The repertoire was sequenced with immunoSEQ multiplex PCR; TCRdb's copy has only in-frame clones and lacks some. The sample has 1.5 million to 2.5 million clones; 85% to 95% are singletons. The sequenced sample consisted of naive CD8+ T cells sorted from blood. The V gene is TRBV30, the J gene TRBJ2-7; 7 positions match TRBD2. The receptor was derived from a man aged 18 to 29 in good health. The CDR3 sequence is CAWSVRGSYEQYF. Here the CDR3 DNA reads TGTGCCTGGAGTGTGCGGGGGTCGTACGAGCAGTACTTC.